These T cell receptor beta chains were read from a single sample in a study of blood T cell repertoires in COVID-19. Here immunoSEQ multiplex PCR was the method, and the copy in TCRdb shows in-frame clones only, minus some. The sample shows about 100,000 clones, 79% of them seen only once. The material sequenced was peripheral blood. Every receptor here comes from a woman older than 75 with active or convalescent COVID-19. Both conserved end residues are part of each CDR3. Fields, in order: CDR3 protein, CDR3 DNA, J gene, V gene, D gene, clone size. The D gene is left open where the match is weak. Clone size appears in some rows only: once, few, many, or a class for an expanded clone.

CDR3 protein: CASSAGTNTGELFF
CDR3 DNA: TGCGCCAGCAGTGCCGGGACGAACACCGGGGAGCTGTTTTTT
J gene: TRBJ2-2
V gene: TRBV5-1
D gene: .
clone size: .

CDR3 protein: CASSLASGSGAYNEQFF
CDR3 DNA: TGCGCCAGCAGCTTGGCTAGCGGGAGTGGGGCCTACAATGAGCAGTTCTTC
J gene: TRBJ2-1
V gene: TRBV5-1
D gene: TRBD2
clone size: .

CDR3 protein: CATRGGGIGKYYSGANVLTF
CDR3 DNA: TGTGCCACCAGAGGGGGGGGTATAGGTAAGTACTACTCTGGGGCCAACGTCCTGACTTTC
J gene: TRBJ2-6
V gene: TRBV24-1
D gene: .
clone size: once

CDR3 protein: CASSPLSDGDEQYF
CDR3 DNA: TGTGCCAGCTCACCACTGTCAGACGGAGACGAGCAGTACTTC
J gene: TRBJ2-7
V gene: TRBV18
D gene: .
clone size: .

CDR3 protein: CASRQAGDTQPQHF
CDR3 DNA: TGTGCCAGTAGGCAGGCAGGGGATACTCAGCCCCAGCATTTT
J gene: TRBJ1-5
V gene: TRBV19
D gene: .
clone size: .

CDR3 protein: CSASKEGQYNEQFF
CDR3 DNA: TGCAGTGCTAGTAAGGAGGGCCAGTACAATGAGCAGTTCTTC
J gene: TRBJ2-1
V gene: TRBV20-1
D gene: .
clone size: .

CDR3 protein: CASSPSYSPLHF
CDR3 DNA: TGTGCCAGCAGTCCGTCCTATTCACCCCTCCACTTT
J gene: TRBJ1-6
V gene: TRBV6-6
D gene: .
clone size: .

CDR3 protein: CASSIGLAGGDEQFF
CDR3 DNA: TGTGCCAGTAGTATAGGATTAGCGGGAGGGGATGAGCAGTTCTTC
J gene: TRBJ2-1
V gene: TRBV19
D gene: TRBD2
clone size: once

CDR3 protein: CASSFERETQYF
CDR3 DNA: TGCGCCAGCAGCTTCGAGCGGGAGACCCAGTACTTC
J gene: TRBJ2-5
V gene: TRBV5-1
D gene: .
clone size: .

CDR3 protein: CASSVGGVAGGAYNEQFF
CDR3 DNA: TGTGCCAGCAGCGTAGGAGGGGTAGCGGGAGGAGCCTACAATGAGCAGTTCTTC
J gene: TRBJ2-1
V gene: TRBV9
D gene: TRBD2
clone size: once

CDR3 protein: CASSLGQGINEKLFF
CDR3 DNA: TGTGCCAGCAGCTTGGGACAGGGCATCAATGAAAAACTGTTTTTT
J gene: TRBJ1-4
V gene: TRBV5-6
D gene: TRBD1
clone size: .

CDR3 protein: CASSPLGPQGRGYTF
CDR3 DNA: TGTGCCAGCAGCCCATTAGGGCCCCAAGGGAGGGGCTACACCTTC
J gene: TRBJ1-2
V gene: TRBV28
D gene: .
clone size: .

CDR3 protein: CARSVGVRDRYAPLHF
CDR3 DNA: TGTGCCAGAAGCGTAGGGGTCCGGGACAGGTATGCGCCCCTCCACTTT
J gene: TRBJ1-6
V gene: TRBV7-5
D gene: .
clone size: .

CDR3 protein: CASSLAPPGFGGYTF
CDR3 DNA: TGTGCCAGCAGCTTAGCCCCCCCAGGGTTCGGAGGCTACACCTTC
J gene: TRBJ1-2
V gene: TRBV7-6
D gene: .
clone size: few

CDR3 protein: CASSLEGLNTEAFF
CDR3 DNA: TGTGCCAGCTCATTAGAGGGCCTGAACACTGAAGCTTTCTTT
J gene: TRBJ1-1
V gene: TRBV27
D gene: .
clone size: .

CDR3 protein: CASSPGTGGLFF
CDR3 DNA: TGTGCCAGCAGTCCGGGGACAGGAGGGCTGTTTTTT
J gene: TRBJ1-4
V gene: TRBV27
D gene: TRBD1
clone size: .

CDR3 protein: CASSSEQGAREKLFF
CDR3 DNA: TGTGCCAGCAGTTCAGAACAGGGGGCGCGTGAAAAACTGTTTTTT
J gene: TRBJ1-4
V gene: TRBV6-5
D gene: TRBD1
clone size: once

CDR3 protein: CASSRTSGSHEQFF
CDR3 DNA: TGTGCCAGCAGCCGGACTAGCGGGAGTCATGAGCAGTTCTTC
J gene: TRBJ2-1
V gene: TRBV7-3
D gene: TRBD2
clone size: .

CDR3 protein: CASSASGSRSYNEQFF
CDR3 DNA: TGTGCCAGCAGCGCGAGCGGGAGTAGGTCCTACAATGAGCAGTTCTTC
J gene: TRBJ2-1
V gene: TRBV9
D gene: TRBD2
clone size: .

CDR3 protein: CSVLQGAETQYF
CDR3 DNA: TGCAGCGTGCTACAGGGGGCTGAGACCCAGTACTTC
J gene: TRBJ2-5
V gene: TRBV29-1
D gene: TRBD1
clone size: once

CDR3 protein: CATSSSPGELFF
CDR3 DNA: TGTGCCACCAGCAGTTCCCCGGGGGAGCTGTTTTTT
J gene: TRBJ2-2
V gene: TRBV15
D gene: .
clone size: .

CDR3 protein: CASSDDRGTNEKLFF
CDR3 DNA: TGTGCCAGCAGCGACGACAGGGGCACTAATGAAAAACTGTTTTTT
J gene: TRBJ1-4
V gene: TRBV9
D gene: TRBD1
clone size: .

CDR3 protein: CASTGTGGIMNTEAFF
CDR3 DNA: TGTGCCAGTACTGGGACAGGGGGAATCATGAACACTGAAGCTTTCTTT
J gene: TRBJ1-1
V gene: TRBV19
D gene: TRBD1
clone size: .

CDR3 protein: CASSQVSGLAGRTGELFF
CDR3 DNA: TGCGCCAGCAGCCAAGTTAGCGGACTAGCGGGACGGACCGGGGAGCTGTTTTTT
J gene: TRBJ2-2
V gene: TRBV4-1
D gene: TRBD2
clone size: .

CDR3 protein: CASSFLSSGANVLTF
CDR3 DNA: TGTGCCAGCAGCTTCCTGAGCTCTGGGGCCAACGTCCTGACTTTC
J gene: TRBJ2-6
V gene: TRBV5-4
D gene: .
clone size: .

CDR3 protein: CATSDSRRNSPLHF
CDR3 DNA: TGTGCCACCAGTGATTCCCGCCGGAATTCACCCCTCCACTTT
J gene: TRBJ1-6
V gene: TRBV24-1
D gene: .
clone size: .

CDR3 protein: CASSLDGREGDNEQFF
CDR3 DNA: TGTGCCAGCAGCTTGGATGGGCGGGAGGGGGACAATGAGCAGTTCTTC
J gene: TRBJ2-1
V gene: TRBV5-4
D gene: TRBD2
clone size: .

CDR3 protein: CASSLGITSGGQETQYF
CDR3 DNA: TGTGCCAGCAGCTTAGGGATCACTAGCGGGGGGCAAGAGACCCAGTACTTC
J gene: TRBJ2-5
V gene: TRBV11-3
D gene: TRBD2
clone size: .

CDR3 protein: CASSASGRALDTQYF
CDR3 DNA: TGTGCCAGTAGTGCGAGCGGGAGGGCCCTAGATACGCAGTATTTT
J gene: TRBJ2-3
V gene: TRBV19
D gene: TRBD2
clone size: .

CDR3 protein: CASSSFPLQGNMLLAFF
CDR3 DNA: TGTGCCAGCAGCTCGTTCCCCTTACAGGGCAACATGCTCCTCGCTTTCTTT
J gene: TRBJ1-1
V gene: TRBV5-5
D gene: .
clone size: .

CDR3 protein: CASSLVGLAAQPLYEQYF
CDR3 DNA: TGTGCCAGCAGCTTAGTTGGACTAGCGGCCCAGCCCCTCTACGAGCAGTACTTC
J gene: TRBJ2-7
V gene: TRBV7-2
D gene: TRBD2
clone size: .

CDR3 protein: CASSPLDRGDTQYF
CDR3 DNA: TGTGCCAGCTCACCCCTCGACAGGGGAGATACGCAGTATTTT
J gene: TRBJ2-3
V gene: TRBV18
D gene: TRBD1
clone size: .

CDR3 protein: CASSYLSPKRVEQYF
CDR3 DNA: TGTGCCAGCAGTTACCTATCCCCGAAGAGGGTCGAGCAGTACTTC
J gene: TRBJ2-7
V gene: TRBV6-2/TRBV6-3
D gene: .
clone size: .

CDR3 protein: CASSESVPGNTIYF
CDR3 DNA: TGCGCCAGCAGTGAGTCCGTTCCTGGAAACACCATATATTTT
J gene: TRBJ1-3
V gene: TRBV10-1
D gene: .
clone size: .

CDR3 protein: CASSFIAGAYNEQFF
CDR3 DNA: TGTGCCAGCAGCTTTATAGCGGGAGCCTACAATGAGCAGTTCTTC
J gene: TRBJ2-1
V gene: TRBV5-1
D gene: TRBD2
clone size: .

CDR3 protein: CASSEGDGYEQYF
CDR3 DNA: TGTGCCAGCAGTGAAGGAGACGGCTACGAGCAGTACTTC
J gene: TRBJ2-7
V gene: TRBV6-4
D gene: .
clone size: once

CDR3 protein: CASSFRTGGADNSPLHF
CDR3 DNA: TGTGCCAGCAGCTTCAGGACAGGGGGCGCGGATAATTCACCCCTCCACTTT
J gene: TRBJ1-6
V gene: TRBV7-8
D gene: TRBD1
clone size: few

CDR3 protein: CASSEAQKTGYEQYF
CDR3 DNA: TGTGCCAGCAGTGAAGCGCAAAAGACGGGTTACGAGCAGTACTTC
J gene: TRBJ2-7
V gene: TRBV6-1
D gene: .
clone size: .

CDR3 protein: CASSVSLTDTQYF
CDR3 DNA: TGTGCCAGCTCCGTCTCCCTCACAGATACGCAGTATTTT
J gene: TRBJ2-3
V gene: TRBV18
D gene: .
clone size: .

CDR3 protein: CASSPRSGKLAGGKTSTDTQYF
CDR3 DNA: TGTGCCAGCTCACCACGCTCAGGCAAGCTTGCGGGAGGGAAGACTAGCACAGATACGCAGTATTTT
J gene: TRBJ2-3
V gene: TRBV18
D gene: TRBD2
clone size: .

CDR3 protein: CAGQRRQGPTDTQYF
CDR3 DNA: TGTGCCGGCCAACGAAGACAGGGCCCCACAGATACGCAGTATTTT
J gene: TRBJ2-3
V gene: TRBV28
D gene: TRBD1
clone size: .

CDR3 protein: CASSVGTGQETQYF
CDR3 DNA: TGTGCCAGCAGCGTAGGGACAGGACAAGAGACCCAGTACTTC
J gene: TRBJ2-5
V gene: TRBV9
D gene: TRBD1
clone size: .

CDR3 protein: CATSRVYMEVQETQYF
CDR3 DNA: TGTGCCACCAGCAGGGTTTACATGGAGGTCCAAGAGACCCAGTACTTC
J gene: TRBJ2-5
V gene: TRBV15
D gene: .
clone size: .

CDR3 protein: CASSLPGLAVQETQYF
CDR3 DNA: TGTGCCAGCAGCCTACCGGGACTAGCGGTACAAGAGACCCAGTACTTC
J gene: TRBJ2-5
V gene: TRBV5-6
D gene: TRBD2
clone size: .

CDR3 protein: CASILGGGPSYEQYF
CDR3 DNA: TGTGCCAGCATCTTAGGGGGTGGGCCCTCCTACGAGCAGTACTTC
J gene: TRBJ2-7
V gene: TRBV5-5
D gene: .
clone size: once

CDR3 protein: CASSLDGRGQETQYF
CDR3 DNA: TGTGCCAGCAGCTTAGATGGCAGGGGCCAAGAGACCCAGTACTTC
J gene: TRBJ2-5
V gene: TRBV7-2
D gene: .
clone size: .

CDR3 protein: CASSTGGGKGNAEAFF
CDR3 DNA: TGTGCCAGCAGCACGGGTGGGGGGAAGGGGAACGCTGAAGCTTTCTTT
J gene: TRBJ1-1
V gene: TRBV4-2
D gene: .
clone size: .

CDR3 protein: CASSAQGDSPGNTIYF
CDR3 DNA: TGCGCCAGCAGCGCCCAGGGTGATTCTCCTGGAAACACCATATATTTT
J gene: TRBJ1-3
V gene: TRBV5-1
D gene: .
clone size: few

CDR3 protein: CASSPRGSAQETQYF
CDR3 DNA: TGTGCCAGCTCACCCCGAGGTAGCGCCCAAGAGACCCAGTACTTC
J gene: TRBJ2-5
V gene: TRBV18
D gene: .
clone size: .

CDR3 protein: CASSLGTGAVNTEAFF
CDR3 DNA: TGTGCCAGCAGCTTAGGGACAGGGGCCGTGAACACTGAAGCTTTCTTT
J gene: TRBJ1-1
V gene: TRBV5-4
D gene: TRBD1
clone size: .

CDR3 protein: CASSTREGVGYTF
CDR3 DNA: TGTGCCAGCAGCACCAGGGAGGGCGTAGGCTACACCTTC
J gene: TRBJ1-2
V gene: TRBV12-3/TRBV12-4
D gene: .
clone size: .

CDR3 protein: CASSSPGQGSIGYTF
CDR3 DNA: TGTGCCAGCAGCTCTCCGGGACAGGGGTCGATTGGCTACACCTTC
J gene: TRBJ1-2
V gene: TRBV5-4
D gene: TRBD1
clone size: .

CDR3 protein: CASGGRPDAYEQYF
CDR3 DNA: TGCGCCAGCGGAGGTCGGCCAGACGCCTACGAGCAGTACTTC
J gene: TRBJ2-7
V gene: TRBV5-1
D gene: .
clone size: .

CDR3 protein: CAGGRDSGELFF
CDR3 DNA: TGTGCCGGGGGGAGAGACAGCGGGGAGCTGTTTTTT
J gene: TRBJ2-2
V gene: TRBV21-1
D gene: .
clone size: few

CDR3 protein: CASSRLAGPYEQYF
CDR3 DNA: TGTGCCAGCAGTCGACTAGCGGGACCCTACGAGCAGTACTTC
J gene: TRBJ2-7
V gene: TRBV27
D gene: TRBD2
clone size: .

CDR3 protein: CASSVSGTGTDTQYF
CDR3 DNA: TGTGCCAGCAGCGTGAGCGGAACAGGCACAGATACGCAGTATTTT
J gene: TRBJ2-3
V gene: TRBV9
D gene: .
clone size: many

CDR3 protein: CASSLSGQGVYNEQFF
CDR3 DNA: TGCGCCAGCAGCTTGTCGGGACAGGGTGTCTACAATGAGCAGTTCTTC
J gene: TRBJ2-1
V gene: TRBV5-1
D gene: TRBD1
clone size: .